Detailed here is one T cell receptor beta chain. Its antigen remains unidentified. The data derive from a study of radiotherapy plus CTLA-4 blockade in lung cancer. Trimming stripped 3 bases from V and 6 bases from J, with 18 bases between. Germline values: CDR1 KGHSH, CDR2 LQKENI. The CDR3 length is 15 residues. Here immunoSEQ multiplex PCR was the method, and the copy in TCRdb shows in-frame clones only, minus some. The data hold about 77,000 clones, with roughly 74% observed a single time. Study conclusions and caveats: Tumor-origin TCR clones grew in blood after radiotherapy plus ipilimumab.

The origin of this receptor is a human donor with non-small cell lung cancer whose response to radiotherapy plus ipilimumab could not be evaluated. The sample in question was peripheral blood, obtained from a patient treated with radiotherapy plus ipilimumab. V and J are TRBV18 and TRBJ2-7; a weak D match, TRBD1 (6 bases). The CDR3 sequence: CASSPGLGALPEQYF. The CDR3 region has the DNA TGTGCCAGCTCACCTGGGCTGGGGGCTCTCCCCGAGCAGTACTTC.